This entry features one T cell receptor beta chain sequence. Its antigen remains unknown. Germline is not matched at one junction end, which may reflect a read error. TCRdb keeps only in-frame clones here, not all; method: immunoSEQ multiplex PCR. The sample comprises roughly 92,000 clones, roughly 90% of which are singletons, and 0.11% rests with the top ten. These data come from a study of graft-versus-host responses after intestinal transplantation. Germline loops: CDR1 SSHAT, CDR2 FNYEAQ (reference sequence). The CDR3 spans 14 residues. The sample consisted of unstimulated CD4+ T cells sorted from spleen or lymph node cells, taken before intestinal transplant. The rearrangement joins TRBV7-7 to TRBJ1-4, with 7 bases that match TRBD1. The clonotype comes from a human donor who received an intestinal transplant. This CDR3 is CASSEGAEFEKLFF. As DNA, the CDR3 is TGTGCTAGCAGCGAGGGGGCTGAATTTGAAAAACTGTTTTTT.